Below are 11 T cell receptor beta chains sequenced from a single sample in a study of T cell responses to AZD1222 COVID-19 vaccine. TCRdb's copy holds only in-frame clones and misses some; the assay was immunoSEQ multiplex PCR. The sample lists about 110,000 clones, 90% occurring once. Sequenced material: peripheral blood, taken 28 days after the second AZD1222 dose. Source of these receptors: an adult who received the AZD1222 COVID-19 vaccine.

The chain uses TRBV18 and TRBJ1-3; 9 bases are a match to TRBD1. This CDR3 region has 16 residues. From germline, CDR1 is KGHSH and CDR2 LQKENI. Losses at the gene ends were 5 bases for V and 4 bases for J; bases not matched to a gene: 9. The DNA of the CDR3 is TGTGCCAGCTCAGCCACGGGACAGGGAACAGGAAACACCATATATTTT. It encodes CASSATGQGTGNTIYF. Full variable domain (outside the CDR3, taken from reference TRBV18 and TRBJ1-3): NAGVMQNPRHLVRRRGQEARLRCSPMKGHSHVYWYRQLPEEGLKFMVYLQKENIIDESGMPKERFSAEFPKEGPSILRIQQVVRGDSAAYFCASSATGQGTGNTIYFGEGSWLTVV.

The chain has TRBV9 and TRBJ1-2; TRBD1 might be the D (5 bases). The V and J ends lost 0 bases and 0 bases respectively, with 12 bases between them. CDR3 size: 16 residues. Per germline, CDR1 SGDLS and CDR2 YYNGEE. This chain's CDR3 is CASSVAGAEPNYGYTF. CDR3 bases: TGTGCCAGCAGCGTAGCTGGGGCAGAACCTAACTATGGCTACACCTTC.

The chain couples TRBV18 to TRBJ2-6; D unclear. The CDR3 spans 13 residues. The germline V gene has CDR1 KGHSH and CDR2 LQKENI. V lost 5 bases and J 4 bases, leaving 6 bases between the germline ends. Here the CDR3 reads CASSVEGANVLTF. CDR3 sequence (DNA): TGTGCCAGCTCAGTAGAAGGGGCCAACGTCCTGACTTTC.

The gene calls are TRBV5-5 and TRBJ2-7, with TRBD2 matching 7 bases. Germline assignment: CDR1 SGHKS and CDR2 YYEKEE (reference sequence). V was clipped by 0 bases and J by 4 bases; unmatched bases: 13. This CDR3 is 17 amino acids long. For the CDR3, the DNA is TGTGCCAGCAGCTTGGTGCATCTAGCGGTGGGTGGATACGAGCAGTACTTC. It specifies CASSLVHLAVGGYEQYF.

This rearrangement joins TRBV27 to TRBJ1-3; a possible D gene is TRBD1 (6 bases). V lost 6 bases, J lost 0 bases, and 9 bases lay in between. The CDR3 spans 14 residues. Germline-derived CDR1 and CDR2 are MNHEY and SMNVEV (reference sequence). Here the CDR3 DNA reads TGTGCCAGCAGCAAACAGGGCTCTGGAAACACCATATATTTT. It encodes CASSKQGSGNTIYF.

V gene TRBV12-3 or TRBV12-4 combines with J gene TRBJ2-7; D gene uncertain. This CDR3 spans 11 amino acids. V lost 5 bases and J lost 3, with 5 bases in between. The CDR3 DNA follows: TGTGCCAGCAGTATCCACTACGAGCAGTACTTC. Protein: CASSIHYEQYF.

The rearrangement links TRBV6-5 to TRBJ1-6; possible D gene TRBD1, 6 bases. This CDR3 is 15 amino acids long. In germline, CDR1 is MNHEY, CDR2 SVGAGI. Deletions cut 5 bases from V and 6 bases from J, with 14 bases between. The CDR3 DNA is TGTGCCAGCAGTCCGTGGGACATTCTTAATTCACCCCTCCACTTT. It encodes CASSPWDILNSPLHF.

This chain connects TRBV7-9 to TRBJ2-7; D not resolved. Germline V gene sequence: CDR1 SEHNR, CDR2 FQNEAQ (reference sequence). The CDR3 is 15 amino acids. V dropped 4 bases and J dropped 3 bases, with 16 bases sitting between them. DNA of the CDR3: TGTGCCAGCAGCTCCCGGGCGGCACTGGGCTACGAGCAGTACTTC. Its translation: CASSSRAALGYEQYF.

The V gene is TRBV3-1 (or the pseudogene TRBV3-2), the J gene TRBJ2-7, with D possibly TRBD2 on 5 matching bases. The germline V and J ends were trimmed by 3 bases and 4 bases, with 10 bases remaining between them. The CDR3 consists of 13 residues. Per germline, CDR1 LGHDT and CDR2 YNNKEL (reference sequence). The CDR3 sequence: CASSHLGDYEQYF. CDR3 in DNA: TGTGCCAGCAGCCACCTCGGGGATTACGAGCAGTACTTC.

The rearrangement uses TRBV5-8 and TRBJ1-5, with a tentative D call TRBD1 (5 bases). This CDR3 spans 14 amino acids. V gave up 4 bases and J gave up 2 bases, with 10 bases separating them. Germline V gene data show CDR1 as SGHTS and CDR2 as YDEGEE. In DNA form, the CDR3 reads TGTGCCAGCAGCCCCCGAGGGGGCAATCAGCCCCAGCATTTT. Amino acids: CASSPRGGNQPQHF.

The CDR3 loop is CASSSDRSLAYEQYF. CDR3 DNA: TGTGCCAGCAGCTCGGACAGATCGCTCGCCTACGAGCAGTACTTC. The rearrangement joins TRBV7-2 to TRBJ2-7, with D possibly matching TRBD1 (6 bases). Between the trimmed V and J ends, which lost 4 bases and 2 bases, there was a span of 15 bases. The CDR3 totals 15 residues. The germline gives CDR1 SGHTA, CDR2 FQGNSA. Full variable domain (remainder filled in from reference TRBV7-2 and TRBJ2-7): GAGVSQSPSNKVTEKGKDVELRCDPISGHTALYWYRQSLGQGLEFLIYFQGNSAPDKSGLPSDRFSAERTGGSVSTLTIQRTQQEDSAVYLCASSSDRSLAYEQYFGPGTRLTVT.